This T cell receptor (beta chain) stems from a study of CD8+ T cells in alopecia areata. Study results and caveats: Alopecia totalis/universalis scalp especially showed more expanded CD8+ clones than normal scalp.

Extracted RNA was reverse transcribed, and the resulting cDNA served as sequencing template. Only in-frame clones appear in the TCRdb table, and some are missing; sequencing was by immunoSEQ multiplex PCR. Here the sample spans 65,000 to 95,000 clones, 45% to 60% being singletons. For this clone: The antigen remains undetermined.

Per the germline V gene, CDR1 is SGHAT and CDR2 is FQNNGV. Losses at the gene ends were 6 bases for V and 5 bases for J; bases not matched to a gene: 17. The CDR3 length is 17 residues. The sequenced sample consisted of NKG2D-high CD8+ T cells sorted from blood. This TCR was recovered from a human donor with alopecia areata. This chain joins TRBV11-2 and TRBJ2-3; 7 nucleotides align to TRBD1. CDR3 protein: CASRNQVLRDREDTQYF. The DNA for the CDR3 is TGTGCCAGCAGGAACCAAGTACTCCGGGACAGAGAAGATACGCAGTATTTT.